A selection of T cell receptor beta chains follows, all from one sample in a study of blood T cell repertoires in COVID-19. Produced via immunoSEQ multiplex PCR; TCRdb's table is partial and in-frame only. Of approximately 57,000 clones listed, just under 90% are singletons. Sequenced: peripheral blood. These TCRs come from a man aged 45 to 65 with acute or convalescent COVID-19. The CDR3 runs from the conserved cysteine through the conserved F or W. Fields, in order: CDR3 length, clone size, D gene, V gene, J gene, CDR3 DNA, CDR3 protein. The D gene is left open where the match is weak. Rows may omit the clone size; those that give it use once, few, many or a size class.

>16|NA|NA|TRBV4-2|TRBJ1-1
TGTGCCAGCAGCCAAGCGGATGGGGGGGCGAACACTGAAGCTTTCTTT
CASSQADGGANTEAFF
>15|NA|TRBD1|TRBV7-6|TRBJ2-3
TGTGCCAGCAGTCCCCCGGGACAGGGGACAGATACGCAGTATTTT
CASSPPGQGTDTQYF
>15|NA|NA|TRBV7-8|TRBJ2-7
TGTGCCAGCAGCTTAGAACTCTCGGGGTTCCACGAGCAGTACTTC
CASSLELSGFHEQYF
>16|once|TRBD1|TRBV9|TRBJ1-1
TGTGCCAGCAGCGCAAGGGACAGGGGGCTTAACACTGAAGCTTTCTTT
CASSARDRGLNTEAFF
>12|NA|NA|TRBV10-1|TRBJ2-3
TGCGCCAGCAGTACAGCCACAGATACGCAGTATTTT
CASSTATDTQYF
>18|NA|TRBD2|TRBV28|TRBJ2-2
TGTGCCAGCAGTGACGACACACGAGGGCGGGAGTGGGACGGGGAGCTGTTTTTT
CASSDDTRGREWDGELFF
>14|NA|TRBD1|TRBV6-5|TRBJ2-7
TGTGCCAGCAGTTATGGACAGGGGGGGTACGAGCAGTACTTC
CASSYGQGGYEQYF
>14|NA|NA|TRBV2|TRBJ1-1
TGTGCCAGCAGTGAAACAGGGAGGAACACTGAAGCTTTCTTT
CASSETGRNTEAFF
>11|NA|NA|TRBV20-1|TRBJ2-3
TGCAGTCCCCCGGTGAAAGATACGCAGTATTTT
CSPPVKDTQYF
>13|NA|TRBD1|TRBV11-3|TRBJ1-2
TGTGCCAGCAGCACCGGACAGGGGTATGGCTACACCTTC
CASSTGQGYGYTF
>11|NA|NA|TRBV20-1|TRBJ2-7
TGCAGTGCAAAATCCGGGTACGAGCAGTACTTC
CSAKSGYEQYF
>18|NA|NA|TRBV19|TRBJ1-6
TGTGCCAGTAGTATAAGTAGGTCGAGGAGCTCCTATAATTCACCCCTCCACTTT
CASSISRSRSSYNSPLHF
>19|NA|TRBD2|TRBV27|TRBJ2-2
TGTGCCAGCAGTTTACCGACCCAACTAGCGGGAGTCGTTCCCGGGGAGCTGTTTTTT
CASSLPTQLAGVVPGELFF
>14|NA|NA|TRBV5-1|TRBJ2-1
TGCGCCAGCAGCTTGGCCCAGTCCTACAATGAGCAGTTCTTC
CASSLAQSYNEQFF
>14|NA|NA|TRBV15|TRBJ1-6
TGTGCCACCAGCAGAGATCTTAATAATTCACCCCTCCACTTT
CATSRDLNNSPLHF
>16|NA|TRBD1|TRBV5-4|TRBJ2-1
TGTGCCAGCAGCTACGGGACAGGGGACCTATACAATGAGCAGTTCTTC
CASSYGTGDLYNEQFF
>14|NA|NA|TRBV21-1|TRBJ1-3
TGTGCCAGCAGCAAACCGCGGAATGGAAACACCATATATTTT
CASSKPRNGNTIYF
>15|once|NA|TRBV25-1|TRBJ1-4
TGTGCCAGCACCTCAAGTGGGACATCTAATGAAAAACTGTTTTTT
CASTSSGTSNEKLFF